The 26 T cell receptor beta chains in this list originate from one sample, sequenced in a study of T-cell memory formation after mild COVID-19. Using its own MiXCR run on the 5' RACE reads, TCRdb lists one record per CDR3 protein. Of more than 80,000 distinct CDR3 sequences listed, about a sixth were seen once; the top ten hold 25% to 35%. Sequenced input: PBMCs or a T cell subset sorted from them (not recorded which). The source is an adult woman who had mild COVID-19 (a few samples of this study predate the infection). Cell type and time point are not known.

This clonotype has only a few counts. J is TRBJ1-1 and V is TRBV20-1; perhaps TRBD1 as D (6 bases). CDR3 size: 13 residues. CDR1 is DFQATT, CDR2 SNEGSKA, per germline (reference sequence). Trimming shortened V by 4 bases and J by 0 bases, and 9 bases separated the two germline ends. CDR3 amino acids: CSAKDSMNTEAFF. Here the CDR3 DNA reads TGCAGTGCTAAGGACAGCATGAACACTGAAGCTTTCTTT.

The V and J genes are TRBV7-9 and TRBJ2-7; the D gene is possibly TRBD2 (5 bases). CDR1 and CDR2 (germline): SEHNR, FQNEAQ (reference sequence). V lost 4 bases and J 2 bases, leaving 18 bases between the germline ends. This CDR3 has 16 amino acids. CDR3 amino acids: CASSSDSALPPYEQYF. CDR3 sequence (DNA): TGTGCCAGCAGCTCGGACTCAGCCCTACCACCCTACGAGCAGTACTTC.

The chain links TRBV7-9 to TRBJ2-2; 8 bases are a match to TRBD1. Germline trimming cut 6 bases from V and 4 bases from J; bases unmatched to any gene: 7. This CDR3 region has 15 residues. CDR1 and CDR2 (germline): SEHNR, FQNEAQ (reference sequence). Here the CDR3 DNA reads TGTGCCAGCAGTCCCTGGACAGGGACCACCGGGGAGCTGTTTTTT. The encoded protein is CASSPWTGTTGELFF. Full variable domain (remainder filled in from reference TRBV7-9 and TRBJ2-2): DTGVSQNPRHKITKRGQNVTFRCDPISEHNRLYWYRQTLGQGPEFLTYFQNEAQLEKSRLLSDRFSAERPKGSFSTLEIQRTEQGDSAMYLCASSPWTGTTGELFFGEGSRLTVL.

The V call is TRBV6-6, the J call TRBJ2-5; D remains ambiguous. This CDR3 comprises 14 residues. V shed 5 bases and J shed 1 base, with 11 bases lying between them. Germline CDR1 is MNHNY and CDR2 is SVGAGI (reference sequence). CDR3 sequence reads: CASSPPLAQETQYF. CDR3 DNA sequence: TGTGCCAGCAGTCCCCCCTTGGCCCAAGAGACCCAGTACTTC.

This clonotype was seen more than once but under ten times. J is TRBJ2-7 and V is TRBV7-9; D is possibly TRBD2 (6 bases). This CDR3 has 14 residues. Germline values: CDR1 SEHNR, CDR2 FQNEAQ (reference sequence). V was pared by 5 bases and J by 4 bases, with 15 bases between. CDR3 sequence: CASSRPLREYEQYF. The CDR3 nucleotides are TGTGCCAGCAGCCGCCCCCTCCGGGAGTACGAGCAGTACTTC.

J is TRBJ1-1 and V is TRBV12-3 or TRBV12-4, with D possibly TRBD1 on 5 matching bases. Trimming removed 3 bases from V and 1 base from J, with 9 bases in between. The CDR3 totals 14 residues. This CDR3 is CASSFLGANTEAFF. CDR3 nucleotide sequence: TGTGCCAGCAGTTTCCTTGGGGCGAACACTGAAGCTTTCTTT.

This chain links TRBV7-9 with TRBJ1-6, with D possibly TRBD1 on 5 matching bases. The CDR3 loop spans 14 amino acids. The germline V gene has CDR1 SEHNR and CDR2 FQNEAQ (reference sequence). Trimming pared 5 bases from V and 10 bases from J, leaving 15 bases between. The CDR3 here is CASSPDIGSSPLHF. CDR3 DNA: TGTGCCAGCAGCCCGGACATTGGGTCCTCACCCCTCCACTTT.

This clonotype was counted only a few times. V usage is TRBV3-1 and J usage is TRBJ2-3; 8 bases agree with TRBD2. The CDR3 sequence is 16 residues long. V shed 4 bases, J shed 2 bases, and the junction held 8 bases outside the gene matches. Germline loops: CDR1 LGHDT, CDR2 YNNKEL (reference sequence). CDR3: CASSRYWRGATDTQYF. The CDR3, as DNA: TGTGCCAGCAGCCGCTATTGGCGGGGGGCCACAGATACGCAGTATTTT.

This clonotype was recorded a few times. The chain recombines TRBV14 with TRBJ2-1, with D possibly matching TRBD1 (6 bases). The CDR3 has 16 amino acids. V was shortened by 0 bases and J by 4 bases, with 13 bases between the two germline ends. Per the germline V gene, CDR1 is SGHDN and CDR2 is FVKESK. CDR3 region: CASSQDRGRRYNEQFF. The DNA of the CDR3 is TGTGCCAGCAGCCAAGATAGGGGGAGACGATACAATGAGCAGTTCTTC.

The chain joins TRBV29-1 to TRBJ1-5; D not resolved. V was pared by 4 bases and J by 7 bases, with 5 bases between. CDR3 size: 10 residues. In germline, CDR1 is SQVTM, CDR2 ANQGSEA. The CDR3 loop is CSVGPQPQHF. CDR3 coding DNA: TGCAGCGTTGGTCCCCAGCCCCAGCATTTT.

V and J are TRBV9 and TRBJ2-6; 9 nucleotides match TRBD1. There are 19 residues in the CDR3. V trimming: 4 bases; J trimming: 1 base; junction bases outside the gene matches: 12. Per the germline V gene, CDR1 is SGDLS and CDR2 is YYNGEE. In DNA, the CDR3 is TGTGCCAGCAGCCCCTACTGGGGACAGGGAATTTCTGGGGCCAACGTCCTGACTTTC. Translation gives CASSPYWGQGISGANVLTF. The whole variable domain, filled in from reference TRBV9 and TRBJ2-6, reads DSGVTQTPKHLITATGQRVTLRCSPRSGDLSVYWYQQSLDQGLQFLIQYYNGEERAKGNILERFSAQQFPDLHSELNLSSLELGDSALYFCASSPYWGQGISGANVLTFGAGSRLTVL.

Written as DNA, the CDR3 is TGTGCCAGTAGTATAGGGACAGGGGACTTTGAGCAGTTCTTC. This translates into CASSIGTGDFEQFF. The rearrangement uses TRBV19 and TRBJ2-1, with 9 bases that match TRBD1. There are 14 residues in the CDR3. Germline loops: CDR1 LNHDA, CDR2 SQIVND (reference sequence). V lost 1 base, J lost 9 bases, and 4 bases stayed unmatched.

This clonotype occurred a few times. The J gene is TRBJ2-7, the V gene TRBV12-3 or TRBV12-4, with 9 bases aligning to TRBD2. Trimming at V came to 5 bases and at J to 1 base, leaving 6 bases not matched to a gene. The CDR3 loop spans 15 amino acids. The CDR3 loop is CASSQWLAGSYEQYF. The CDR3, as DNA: TGTGCCAGCAGTCAATGGCTAGCGGGGTCCTACGAGCAGTACTTC.

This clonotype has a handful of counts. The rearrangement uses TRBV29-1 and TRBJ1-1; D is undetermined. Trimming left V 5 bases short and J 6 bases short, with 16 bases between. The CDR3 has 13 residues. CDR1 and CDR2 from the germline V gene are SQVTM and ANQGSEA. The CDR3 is CSVRTLSAPEAFF. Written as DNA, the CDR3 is TGCAGCGTTCGGACTCTCTCAGCCCCTGAAGCTTTCTTT.

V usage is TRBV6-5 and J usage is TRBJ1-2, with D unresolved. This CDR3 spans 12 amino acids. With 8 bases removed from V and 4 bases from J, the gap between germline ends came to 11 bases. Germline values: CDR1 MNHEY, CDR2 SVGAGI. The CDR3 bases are TGTGCCAGCTTAGGACCGCCCTATGGCTACACCTTC. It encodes CASLGPPYGYTF.

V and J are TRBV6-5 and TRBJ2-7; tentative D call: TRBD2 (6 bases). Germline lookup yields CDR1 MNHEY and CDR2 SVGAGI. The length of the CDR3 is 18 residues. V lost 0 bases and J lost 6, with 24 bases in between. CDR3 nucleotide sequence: TGTGCCAGCAGTTACTCATGGACGGAGGGACCCTTTGATTTCGAGCAGTACTTC. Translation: CASSYSWTEGPFDFEQYF.

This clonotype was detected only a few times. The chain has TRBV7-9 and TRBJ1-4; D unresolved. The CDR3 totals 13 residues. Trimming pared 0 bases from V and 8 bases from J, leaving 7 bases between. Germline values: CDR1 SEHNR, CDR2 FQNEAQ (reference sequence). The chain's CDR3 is CASSLAASEKLFF. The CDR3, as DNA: TGTGCCAGCAGCTTAGCAGCATCGGAAAAACTGTTTTTT.

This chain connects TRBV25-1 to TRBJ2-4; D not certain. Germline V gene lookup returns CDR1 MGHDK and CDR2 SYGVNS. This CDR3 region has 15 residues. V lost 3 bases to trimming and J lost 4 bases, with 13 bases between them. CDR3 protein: CASSEGSVSKNIQYF. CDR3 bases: TGTGCCAGCAGTGAGGGTTCGGTTTCGAAAAACATTCAGTACTTC.

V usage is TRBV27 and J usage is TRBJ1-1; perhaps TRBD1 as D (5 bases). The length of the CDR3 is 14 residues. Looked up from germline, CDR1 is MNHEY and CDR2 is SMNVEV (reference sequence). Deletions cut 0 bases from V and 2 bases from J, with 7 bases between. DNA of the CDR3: TGTGCCAGCAGTTTATCGGGGACTAACACTGAAGCTTTCTTT. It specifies CASSLSGTNTEAFF.

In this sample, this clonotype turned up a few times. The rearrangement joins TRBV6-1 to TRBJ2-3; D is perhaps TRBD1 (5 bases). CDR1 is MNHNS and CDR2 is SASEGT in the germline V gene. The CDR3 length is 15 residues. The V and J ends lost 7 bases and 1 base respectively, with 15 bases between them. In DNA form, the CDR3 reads TGTGCCAGCACGGAAGTTGGACAACGCACAGATACGCAGTATTTT. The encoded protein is CASTEVGQRTDTQYF.

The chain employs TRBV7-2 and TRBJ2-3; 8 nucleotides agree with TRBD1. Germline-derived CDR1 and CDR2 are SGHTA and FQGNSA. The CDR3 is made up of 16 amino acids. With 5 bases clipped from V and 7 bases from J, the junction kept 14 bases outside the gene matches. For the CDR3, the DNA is TGTGCCAGCAGCGAAACCCAGGACAGGGTAATAAATACGCAGTATTTT. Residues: CASSETQDRVINTQYF.

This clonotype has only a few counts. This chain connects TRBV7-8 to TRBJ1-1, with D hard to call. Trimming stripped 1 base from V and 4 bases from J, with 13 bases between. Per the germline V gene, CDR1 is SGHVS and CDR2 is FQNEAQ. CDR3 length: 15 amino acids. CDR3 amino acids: CASSLESSVITEAFF. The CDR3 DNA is TGTGCCAGCAGCTTAGAGTCTTCGGTGATCACTGAAGCTTTCTTT.

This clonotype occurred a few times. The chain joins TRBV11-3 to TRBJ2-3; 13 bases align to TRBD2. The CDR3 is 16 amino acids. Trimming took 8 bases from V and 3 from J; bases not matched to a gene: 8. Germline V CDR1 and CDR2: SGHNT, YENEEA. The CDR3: CASGTGTSGETDTQYF. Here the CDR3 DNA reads TGTGCCAGCGGTACCGGGACTAGCGGGGAAACAGATACGCAGTATTTT.

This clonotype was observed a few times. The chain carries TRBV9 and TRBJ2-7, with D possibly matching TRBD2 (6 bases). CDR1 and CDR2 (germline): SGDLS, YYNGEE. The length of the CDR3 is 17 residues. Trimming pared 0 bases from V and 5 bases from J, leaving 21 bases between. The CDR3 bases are TGTGCCAGCAGCGTAGGGTGGGGGGACCCCTCCGAAGACGAGCAGTACTTC. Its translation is CASSVGWGDPSEDEQYF.

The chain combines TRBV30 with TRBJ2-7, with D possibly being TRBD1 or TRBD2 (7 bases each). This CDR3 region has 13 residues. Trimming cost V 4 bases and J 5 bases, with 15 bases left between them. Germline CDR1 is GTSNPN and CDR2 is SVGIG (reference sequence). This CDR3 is CAWNEGAGDEQYF. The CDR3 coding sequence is TGTGCCTGGAACGAGGGGGCGGGGGACGAGCAGTACTTC.

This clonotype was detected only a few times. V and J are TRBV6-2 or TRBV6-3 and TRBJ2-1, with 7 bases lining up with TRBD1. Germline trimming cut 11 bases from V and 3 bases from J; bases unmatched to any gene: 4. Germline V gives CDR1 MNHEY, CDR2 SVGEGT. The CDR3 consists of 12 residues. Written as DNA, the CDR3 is TGTGCCTCGGGACAGAACTACAATGAGCAGTTCTTC. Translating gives CASGQNYNEQFF.